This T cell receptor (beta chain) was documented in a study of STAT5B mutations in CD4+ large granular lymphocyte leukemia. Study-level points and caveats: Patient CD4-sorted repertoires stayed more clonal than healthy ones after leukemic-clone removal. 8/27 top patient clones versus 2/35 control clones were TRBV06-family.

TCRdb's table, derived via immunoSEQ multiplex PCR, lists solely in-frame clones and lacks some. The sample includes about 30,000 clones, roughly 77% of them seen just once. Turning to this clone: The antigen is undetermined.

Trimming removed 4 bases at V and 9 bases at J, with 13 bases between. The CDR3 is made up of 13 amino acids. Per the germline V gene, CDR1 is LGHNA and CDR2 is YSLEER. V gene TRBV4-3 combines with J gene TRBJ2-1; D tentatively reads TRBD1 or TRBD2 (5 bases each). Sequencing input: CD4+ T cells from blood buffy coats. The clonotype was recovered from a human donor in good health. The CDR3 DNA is TGCGCCAGCAGCCGGGACCGGGCGGCTGAGCAGTTCTTC. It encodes CASSRDRAAEQFF.